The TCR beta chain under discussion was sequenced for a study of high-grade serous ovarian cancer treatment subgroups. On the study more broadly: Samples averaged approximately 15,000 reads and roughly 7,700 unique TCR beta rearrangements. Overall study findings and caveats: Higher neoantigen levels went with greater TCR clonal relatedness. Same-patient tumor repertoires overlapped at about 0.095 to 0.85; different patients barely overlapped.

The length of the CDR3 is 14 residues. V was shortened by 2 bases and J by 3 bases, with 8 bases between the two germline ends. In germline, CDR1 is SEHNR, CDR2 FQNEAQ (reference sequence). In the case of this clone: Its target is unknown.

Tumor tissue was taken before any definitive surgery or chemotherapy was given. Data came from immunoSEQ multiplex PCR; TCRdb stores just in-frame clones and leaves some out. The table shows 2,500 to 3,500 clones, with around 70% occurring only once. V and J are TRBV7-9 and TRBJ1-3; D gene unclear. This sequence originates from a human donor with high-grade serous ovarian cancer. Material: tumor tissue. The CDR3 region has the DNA TGTGCCAGCAGCTTATACTCCGATGGAAACACCATATATTTT. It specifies CASSLYSDGNTIYF.